Each of the 7 T cell receptor beta chains below was sequenced from the same sample in a study of CD8+ T cells in alopecia areata. cDNA reverse transcribed from extracted RNA served as the sequencing template. The protocol was immunoSEQ multiplex PCR, while the TCRdb copy is restricted to in-frame clones and leaves out a portion. The table includes 150,000 or so clones, 47% detected once. The specimen was CD4+ T cells sorted from blood. Receptor source: a human donor with alopecia areata.

The gene calls are TRBV10-3 and TRBJ2-1; D is unresolved. The CDR3 consists of 12 residues. V gave up 0 bases and J gave up 7 bases, with 4 bases separating them. CDR1 is ENHRY, CDR2 SYGVKD, per germline. The CDR3 region is CAISESSNEQFF. The CDR3, as DNA: TGTGCCATCAGTGAGTCCTCTAATGAGCAGTTCTTC.

The V call is TRBV29-1, the J call TRBJ2-3; no definite D call. Germline assignment: CDR1 SQVTM and CDR2 ANQGSEA. The CDR3 runs to 14 residues. With 6 bases removed from V and 6 bases from J, the gap between germline ends came to 19 bases. The CDR3 DNA is TGCAGCGTCGAGAGTTACCCTACAAGGGATACGCAGTATTTT. This encodes CSVESYPTRDTQYF.

This rearrangement joins TRBV4-1 to TRBJ2-7; 8 positions match TRBD2. The V gene's germline CDR1 is MGHRA and CDR2 YSYEKL. CDR3 length equals 16 residues. V dropped 5 bases and J dropped 0; count of bases not matched to a gene: 9. This CDR3 is CASSSRFSGTSYEQYF. In DNA, the CDR3 is TGCGCCAGCAGCTCCCGGTTTAGCGGGACCTCCTACGAGCAGTACTTC.

This clone was seen a few times. The J gene is TRBJ2-5, the V gene TRBV5-1; D uncertain. CDR1 is SGHRS and CDR2 is YFSETQ in the germline V gene. The CDR3 covers 13 residues. Trimming cost V 0 bases and J 4 bases, with 7 bases left between them. The CDR3 DNA follows: TGCGCCAGCAGCTTGGATTTGAGAGAGACCCAGTACTTC. It codes for CASSLDLRETQYF. Supplemented by reference TRBV5-1 and TRBJ2-5, the full variable domain reads KAGVTQTPRYLIKTRGQQVTLSCSPISGHRSVSWYQQTPGQGLQFLFEYFSETQRNKGNFPGRFSGRQFSNSRSEMNVSTLELGDSALYLCASSLDLRETQYFGPGTRLLVL.

The table lists this clone with a few counts. The chain employs TRBV4-2 and TRBJ2-1; 8 nucleotides align to TRBD2. CDR3 length equals 14 residues. Germline CDR1 LGHNA, CDR2 YNFKEQ. The V segment lost 4 bases and the J segment 3 bases; nucleotides outside the gene matches: 2. The CDR3 here is CASSRLAGYNEQFF. The CDR3 coding sequence is TGTGCCAGCAGCCGCCTAGCGGGCTACAATGAGCAGTTCTTC.

This chain uses TRBV7-9 with TRBJ2-1; D call uncertain. Germline V lookup: CDR1 SEHNR, CDR2 FQNEAQ (reference sequence). Trimming cost V 4 bases and J 7 bases, with 17 bases left between them. The CDR3 has 15 residues. CDR3 protein: CASSSGPQLGNEQFF. Here the CDR3 DNA reads TGTGCCAGCAGCTCCGGGCCTCAATTAGGGAATGAGCAGTTCTTC.

V usage is TRBV4-2 and J usage is TRBJ2-3; 11 bases map to TRBD2. Germline V gives CDR1 LGHNA, CDR2 YNFKEQ. The CDR3 covers 16 residues. J was trimmed by 0 bases and V by 4 bases; bases with no gene match: 3. CDR3 bases: TGTGCCAGCAGCCGTACTAGCGGGGGAAGCACAGATACGCAGTATTTT. As protein: CASSRTSGGSTDTQYF.